Following are 10 T cell receptor beta chains from one sample sequenced in a study of shared clonotypes between healthy human individuals. Naive CD8 cells lacked CD45RO, underwent positive selection for CCR7 and left out terminally differentiated effector memory CD45RA+ cells. Method: immunoSEQ multiplex PCR; TCRdb's copy keeps in-frame clones and lacks some. The sample consists of hundreds of thousands of clones, approximately 96% of them appearing once. Sequencing was done on a sample of naive CD8+ T cells sorted from blood. Every receptor here comes from a woman aged 30 to 39 in good health.

The chain uses TRBV9 and TRBJ2-7; TRBD2 agrees at 8 bases. Germline V gives CDR1 SGDLS, CDR2 YYNGEE. After removal of 0 bases from V and 7 bases from J, the junction contained 9 bases not matched to a gene. The CDR3 spans 15 residues. CDR3: CASSVGPGRGEEQYF. Written as DNA, the CDR3 is TGTGCCAGCAGCGTAGGGCCCGGGAGGGGGGAAGAGCAGTACTTC.

The chain links TRBV30 to TRBJ2-7; 9 bases map to TRBD2. From germline, CDR1 is GTSNPN and CDR2 SVGIG (reference sequence). J lost 2 bases, V lost 0 bases, and 11 bases had no gene match. This CDR3 comprises 17 residues. CDR3 nucleotides: TGTGCCTGGAGTGTAATTGGGCGGGAGGGCCGCACCTACGAGCAGTACTTC. Translation gives CAWSVIGREGRTYEQYF.

The chain recombines TRBV11-2 with TRBJ2-5; D may be TRBD1 (6 bases). Trimming pared 5 bases from V and 5 bases from J, leaving 15 bases between. The germline CDR1 and CDR2 sequences are SGHAT and FQNNGV. CDR3 length equals 14 residues. CDR3 nucleotide sequence: TGTGCCAGCAGCCTATACAGGGTAGGGGAGACCCAGTACTTC. It specifies CASSLYRVGETQYF.

The rearrangement joins TRBV5-1 to TRBJ2-2; TRBD2 matches at 7 bases. The CDR3 loop spans 17 amino acids. V trimming: 7 bases; J trimming: 7 bases; junction bases outside the gene matches: 19. Germline V gene lookup returns CDR1 SGHRS and CDR2 YFSETQ. CDR3 DNA: TGCGCCAGCCGCCCTAGCGGCGTCATCGGTGGGTTCGGGGAGCTGTTTTTT. As protein: CASRPSGVIGGFGELFF.

The rearrangement uses TRBV4-2 and TRBJ2-2, with D unresolved. This CDR3 contains 17 residues. CDR1 LGHNA and CDR2 YNFKEQ come from the germline V gene. Trimming took off 0 bases at V and 5 bases at J, with 16 bases between the two ends. CDR3 region: CASSQELVGPGTGELFF. DNA for the CDR3: TGTGCCAGCAGCCAAGAACTGGTAGGGCCCGGTACCGGGGAGCTGTTTTTT.

This clone occurred once. The chain joins TRBV28 to TRBJ2-7, with TRBD1 matching 9 bases. Germline-derived CDR1 and CDR2 are MDHEN and SYDVKM. CDR3 size: 15 residues. Trimming removed 6 bases from V and 1 base from J; junction bases left unmatched: 7. This chain's CDR3 is CASSKGQGRSYEQYF. CDR3 DNA: TGTGCCAGCAGCAAGGGACAGGGTAGATCCTACGAGCAGTACTTC.

This clone was observed a single time. The V call is TRBV7-2, the J call TRBJ1-3; TRBD1 agrees at 7 bases. V was clipped by 5 bases and J by 2 bases; unmatched bases: 15. The CDR3 runs 18 residues. Germline CDR1 reads SGHTA; CDR2 reads FQGNSA. For the CDR3, the DNA is TGTGCCAGCAGCCAACGGGCAGGGGGGGTTCATACTGGAAACACCATATATTTT. Translating gives CASSQRAGGVHTGNTIYF.

The chain joins TRBV6-6 to TRBJ2-7; 14 nucleotides line up with TRBD2. The CDR3 spans 14 residues. V shed 5 bases and J 4 bases; nucleotides not matched to a gene: 1. Germline assignment: CDR1 MNHNY and CDR2 SVGAGI (reference sequence). The CDR3 region is CASSGTSGRYEQYF. Written as DNA, the CDR3 is TGTGCCAGCAGTGGGACTAGCGGGAGATACGAGCAGTACTTC.

The chain recombines TRBV27 with TRBJ2-3; 11 bases are shared with TRBD2. The germline V gene has CDR1 MNHEY and CDR2 SMNVEV (reference sequence). The V and J ends lost 5 bases and 1 base, in that order; junction bases with no gene match: 5. The CDR3 length is 16 residues. The chain's CDR3 is CASSALLAGGTDTQYF. CDR3 DNA: TGTGCCAGCAGTGCCCTACTAGCGGGAGGCACAGATACGCAGTATTTT.

The chain has TRBV28 and TRBJ1-4; D is unresolved. CDR1 and CDR2 from the germline V gene are MDHEN and SYDVKM. The CDR3 consists of 12 residues. Between the trimmed V and J ends, which lost 11 bases and 0 bases, there was a span of 7 bases. The CDR3 DNA is TGTGCCGTTTCTGCAACTAATGAAAAACTGTTTTTT. It encodes CAVSATNEKLFF.